The rows below give T cell receptor beta chains drawn from one sample of a study of vaccination and CD4 T cells after COVID-19. Their specific antigens are unknown. TCRdb called the PCR reads again in MiXCR, with one record for every CDR3 protein. The sample yields some 12,000 distinct CDR3 sequences, roughly 56% seen once. Material: CD4+ T cells from blood, cultured in vitro. These receptors all come from a human donor who had recovered from COVID-19. The conserved cysteine and the conserved F or W are not part of the CDR3 here.

j_call v_call cdr3_aa
TRBJ2-7 TRBV7-9 ASSLVVAGSYEQY
TRBJ2-2 TRBV6-1 ASSARVANTGELF
TRBJ2-7 TRBV5-1 ASSALGGARDEQY
TRBJ2-1 TRBV7-3 ASSSTPVSEQF
TRBJ2-7 TRBV7-9 ASSHYSGQGGYEQY
TRBJ2-7 TRBV10-3 AISRLAGSKEQY
TRBJ2-3 TRBV15 ATSSPPGGQARGDTQY
TRBJ1-5 TRBV28 ASELDSNQPQH
TRBJ2-3 TRBV5-4 ASSLQETSDTQY
TRBJ2-2 TRBV6-1 ASKVEAQATGELF
TRBJ1-6 TRBV5-4 ASSHAGGRSYNSPLH
TRBJ2-3 TRBV9 ASSVGIGGRTDTQY
TRBJ2-7 TRBV10-3 AISDPGHLLQY
TRBJ2-2 TRBV27 ASSLRPQGANTGELF
TRBJ2-5 TRBV19 ASSMREGPETQY
TRBJ1-2 TRBV29-1 SVEATGRIYGYT
TRBJ2-6 TRBV27 ASNGGGASGANVLT
TRBJ2-5 TRBV20-1 SATRDGQETQY
TRBJ1-5 TRBV19 ASSIDGEKPQH
TRBJ1-1 TRBV4-1 ASSQEQTRDEAF
TRBJ2-3 TRBV28 ASSLGLGPPDTQY
TRBJ1-2 TRBV20-1 SASRANGYT
TRBJ1-6 TRBV28 ASTIRSYNSPLH
TRBJ2-5 TRBV5-4 ASSLVPKETQY
TRBJ2-5 TRBV27 ASSLQRGSETQY
TRBJ1-1 TRBV20-1 SAATEPLSLNTEAF
TRBJ2-5 TRBV11-2 ASSLEGVTQY
TRBJ2-7 TRBV4-2 ASSRAGGSFNEQY
TRBJ1-2 TRBV7-8 ASSLGRRRGANGYT
TRBJ1-1 TRBV10-3 AISEKRTGGAGGGDTEAF
TRBJ1-1 TRBV27 ASRQGGAEAF
TRBJ2-7 TRBV4-1 ASSQGLAGGTSSYEQY
TRBJ1-1 TRBV28 ASSLMDRTVNTEAF
TRBJ2-4 TRBV11-2 ASSLTGTEKNIQY
TRBJ2-3 TRBV7-3 ASSFVGGRPDTQY
TRBJ1-2 TRBV20-1 SAGGTTGGSTTGYT
TRBJ1-2 TRBV27 ASGSGVSGFT
TRBJ2-5 TRBV6-5 ASSYDWRAETQY
TRBJ1-4 TRBV28 ASSQDRPYEKLF